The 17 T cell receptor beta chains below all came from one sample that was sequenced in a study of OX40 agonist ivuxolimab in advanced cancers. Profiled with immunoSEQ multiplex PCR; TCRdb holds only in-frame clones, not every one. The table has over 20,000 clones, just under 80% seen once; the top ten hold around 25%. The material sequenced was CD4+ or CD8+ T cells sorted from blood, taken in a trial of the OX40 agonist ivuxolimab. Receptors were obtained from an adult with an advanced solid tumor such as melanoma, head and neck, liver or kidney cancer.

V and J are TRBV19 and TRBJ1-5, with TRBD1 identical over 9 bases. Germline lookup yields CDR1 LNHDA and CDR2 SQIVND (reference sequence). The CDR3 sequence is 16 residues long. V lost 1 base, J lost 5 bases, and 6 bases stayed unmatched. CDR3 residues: CASSIGGQGVDQPQHF. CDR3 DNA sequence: TGTGCCAGTAGTATAGGGGGACAGGGAGTGGATCAGCCCCAGCATTTT. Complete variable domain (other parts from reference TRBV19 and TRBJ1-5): DGGITQSPKYLFRKEGQNVTLSCEQNLNHDAMYWYRQDPGQGLRLIYYSQIVNDFQKGDIAEGYSVSREKKESFPLTVTSAQKNPTAFYLCASSIGGQGVDQPQHFGDGTRLSIL.

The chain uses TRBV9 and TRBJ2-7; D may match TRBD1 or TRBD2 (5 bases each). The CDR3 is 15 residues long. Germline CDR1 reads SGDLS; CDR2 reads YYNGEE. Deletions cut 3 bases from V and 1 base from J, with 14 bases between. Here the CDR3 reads CASSAPGRPSYEQYF. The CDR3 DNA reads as TGTGCCAGCAGCGCCCCGGGACGCCCATCCTACGAGCAGTACTTC.

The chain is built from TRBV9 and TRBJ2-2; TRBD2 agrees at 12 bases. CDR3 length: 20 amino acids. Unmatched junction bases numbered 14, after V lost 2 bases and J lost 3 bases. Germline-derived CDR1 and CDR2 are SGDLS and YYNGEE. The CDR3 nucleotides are TGTGCCAGCAGCGTCCCCGCCGGGACAGGGACTAGCGGGCACACCGGGGAGCTGTTTTTT. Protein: CASSVPAGTGTSGHTGELFF.

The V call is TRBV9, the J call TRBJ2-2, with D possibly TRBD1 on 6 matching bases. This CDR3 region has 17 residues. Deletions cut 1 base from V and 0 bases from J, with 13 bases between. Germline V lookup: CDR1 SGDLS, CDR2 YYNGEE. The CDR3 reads CASSVSRDTTNTGELFF. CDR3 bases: TGTGCCAGCAGCGTAAGCCGGGACACCACGAACACCGGGGAGCTGTTTTTT. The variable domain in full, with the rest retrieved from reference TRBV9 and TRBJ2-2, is DSGVTQTPKHLITATGQRVTLRCSPRSGDLSVYWYQQSLDQGLQFLIQYYNGEERAKGNILERFSAQQFPDLHSELNLSSLELGDSALYFCASSVSRDTTNTGELFFGEGSRLTVL.

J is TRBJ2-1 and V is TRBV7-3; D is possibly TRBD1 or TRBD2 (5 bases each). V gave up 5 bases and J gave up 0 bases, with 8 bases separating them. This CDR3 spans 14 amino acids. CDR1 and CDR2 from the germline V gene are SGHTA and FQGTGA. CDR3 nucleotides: TGTGCCAGCAGCCGTGGGACCTCCTACAATGAGCAGTTCTTC. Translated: CASSRGTSYNEQFF.

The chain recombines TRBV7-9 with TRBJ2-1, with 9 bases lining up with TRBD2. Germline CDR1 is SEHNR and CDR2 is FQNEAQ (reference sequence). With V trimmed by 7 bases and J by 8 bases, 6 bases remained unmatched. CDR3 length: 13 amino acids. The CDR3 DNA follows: TGTGCCAGCATCGGGCGGGAGGGACATGAGCAGTTCTTC. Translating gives CASIGREGHEQFF.

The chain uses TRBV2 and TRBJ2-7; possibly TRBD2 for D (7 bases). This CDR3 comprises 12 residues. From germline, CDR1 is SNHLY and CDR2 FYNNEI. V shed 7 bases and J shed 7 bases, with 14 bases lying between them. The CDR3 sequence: CASMRGLGEQYF. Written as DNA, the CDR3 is TGTGCCAGCATGCGGGGGCTGGGGGAGCAGTACTTC.

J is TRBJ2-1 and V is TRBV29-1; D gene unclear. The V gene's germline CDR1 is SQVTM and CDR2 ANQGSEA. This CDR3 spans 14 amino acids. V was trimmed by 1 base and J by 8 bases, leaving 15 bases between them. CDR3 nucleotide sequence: TGCAGCGTTGAAGGGTCGTCTTACGTCGATGAGCAGTTCTTC. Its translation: CSVEGSSYVDEQFF.

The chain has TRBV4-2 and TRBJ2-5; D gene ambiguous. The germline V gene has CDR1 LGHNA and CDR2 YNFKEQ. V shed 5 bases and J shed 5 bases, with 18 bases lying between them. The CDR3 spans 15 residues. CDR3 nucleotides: TGTGCCAGCAGCTTTTTGACCGGGTCTCGGGAGACCCAGTACTTC. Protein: CASSFLTGSRETQYF.

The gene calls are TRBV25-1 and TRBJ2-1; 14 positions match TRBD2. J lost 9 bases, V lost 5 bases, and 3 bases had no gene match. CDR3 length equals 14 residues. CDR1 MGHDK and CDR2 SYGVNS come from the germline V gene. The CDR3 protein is CASSRLAGGSEQFF. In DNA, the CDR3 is TGTGCCAGCAGTCGACTAGCGGGAGGGAGTGAGCAGTTCTTC.

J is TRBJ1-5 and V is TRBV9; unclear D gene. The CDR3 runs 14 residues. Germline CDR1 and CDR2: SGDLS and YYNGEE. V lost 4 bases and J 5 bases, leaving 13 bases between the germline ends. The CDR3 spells CASSPRLFDQPQHF. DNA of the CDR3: TGTGCCAGCAGCCCACGCCTTTTCGATCAGCCCCAGCATTTT. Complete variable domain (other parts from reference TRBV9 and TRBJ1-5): DSGVTQTPKHLITATGQRVTLRCSPRSGDLSVYWYQQSLDQGLQFLIQYYNGEERAKGNILERFSAQQFPDLHSELNLSSLELGDSALYFCASSPRLFDQPQHFGDGTRLSIL.

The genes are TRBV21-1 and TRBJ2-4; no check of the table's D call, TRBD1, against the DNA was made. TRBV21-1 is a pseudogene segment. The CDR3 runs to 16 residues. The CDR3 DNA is TGTGCCAGCAGGGTAGACAGACCTCTAGCCAAAAACATTCAGTACTTC. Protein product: CASRVDRPLAKNIQYF.

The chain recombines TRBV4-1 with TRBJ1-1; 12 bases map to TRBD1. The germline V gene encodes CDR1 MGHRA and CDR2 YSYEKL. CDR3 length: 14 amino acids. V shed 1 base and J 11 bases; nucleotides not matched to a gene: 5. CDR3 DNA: TGCGCCAGCAGCCAAGTGGGGACAGGGGGCCTGGCTTTCTTT. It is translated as CASSQVGTGGLAFF.

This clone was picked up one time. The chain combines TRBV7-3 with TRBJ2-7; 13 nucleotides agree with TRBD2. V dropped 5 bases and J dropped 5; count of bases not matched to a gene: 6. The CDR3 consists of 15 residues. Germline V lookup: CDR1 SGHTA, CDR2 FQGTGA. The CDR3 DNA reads TGTGCCAGCAGCCGAACTAGCGGGAGGGCCCACGAGCAGTACTTC. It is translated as CASSRTSGRAHEQYF. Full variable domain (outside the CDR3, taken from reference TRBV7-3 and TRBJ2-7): GAGVSQTPSNKVTEKGKYVELRCDPISGHTALYWYRQSLGQGPEFLIYFQGTGAADDSGLPNDRFFAVRPEGSVSTLKIQRTERGDSAVYLCASSRTSGRAHEQYFGPGTRLTVT.

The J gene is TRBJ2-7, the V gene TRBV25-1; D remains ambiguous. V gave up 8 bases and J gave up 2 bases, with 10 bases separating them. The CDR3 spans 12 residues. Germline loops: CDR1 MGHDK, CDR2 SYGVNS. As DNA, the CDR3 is TGTGCCAGCTCCCACCGGGCCTACGAGCAGTACTTC. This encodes CASSHRAYEQYF.

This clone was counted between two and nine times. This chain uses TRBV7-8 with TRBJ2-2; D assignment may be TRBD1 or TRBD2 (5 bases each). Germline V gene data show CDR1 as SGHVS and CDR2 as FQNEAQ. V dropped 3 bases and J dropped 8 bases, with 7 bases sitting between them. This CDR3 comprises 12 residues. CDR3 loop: CASSFGAGELFF. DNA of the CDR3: TGTGCCAGCAGCTTCGGGGCGGGGGAGCTGTTTTTT.

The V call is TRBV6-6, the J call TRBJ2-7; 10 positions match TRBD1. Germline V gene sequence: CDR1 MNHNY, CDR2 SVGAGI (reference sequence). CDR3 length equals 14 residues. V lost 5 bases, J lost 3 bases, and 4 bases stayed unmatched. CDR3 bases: TGTGCCAGCAGTGCGACAGGGGGCGTCTACGAGCAGTACTTC. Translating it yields CASSATGGVYEQYF.